The following is a T cell receptor (beta chain) sequence with its context. This sample is part of a study of blood T cell repertoires in COVID-19. Study at large: In each case, the material was cDNA or gDNA derived from T cells, B-cell-depleted T cells, or PBMCs.

Per germline, CDR1 SGHTA and CDR2 FQGTGA. The V segment lost 2 bases and the J segment 3 bases; nucleotides outside the gene matches: 6. The CDR3 loop spans 16 amino acids. Original methodology: Estimated nucleated cell counts came from reference gene primer amplification. Data came from immunoSEQ multiplex PCR; TCRdb stores just in-frame clones and leaves some out. Clone size and V and J calls were adopted from that table, with D and trimming inferred from the DNA. The data hold over 200,000 clones, with 84% observed a single time. The chain links TRBV7-3 to TRBJ1-4, with 7 bases lining up with TRBD1. The clonotype comes from a man aged 60 to 69 who had recovered from COVID-19. Sequencing was carried out using PBMCs or T cells enriched from blood (not recorded which). Written as DNA, the CDR3 is TGTGCCAGCAGCTTAGTGGGGGGACAGCCTAATGAAAAACTGTTTTTT. Protein: CASSLVGGQPNEKLFF.